This T cell receptor (beta chain) was captured in a study of low-dose radiotherapy and immunotherapy resistance in tumors. Study background: It was every two weeks, one day before radiation and immunotherapy, that intravenous cyclophosphamide 200 mg/m2 was given. With cycle 1 day 1 as the start, patients took oral aspirin 300 mg daily for four cycles.

This clonotype was recorded many times. Primers used for first-strand cDNA, a TRAV- and TRBV-specific set, covered both alpha and beta chains. The PCR that amplified TCRs ran for around 22 cycles, relying on a constant-region primer and a V-primer adapter. TCRdb re-called the reads through MiXCR, storing one row per CDR3 protein. The sample includes roughly 95,000 distinct CDR3 sequences, 20% to 25% of them seen just once. The time point here: after trial treatment. The sample's treatment: LDRT plus nivolumab, ipilimumab, low-dose cyclophosphamide and aspirin (RACIN trial). Ipilimumab, nivolumab, aspirin, low-dose cyclophosphamide and low-dose radiotherapy were administered to donors. Inclusion covered patients whose advanced solid tumors lacked tumor-infiltrating lymphocytes. With V trimmed by 7 bases and J by 5 bases, 6 bases remained unmatched. This CDR3 has 13 amino acids.

This TCR was recovered from a female donor with ovarian cancer. The V and J genes are TRBV12-3 or TRBV12-4 and TRBJ2-7; 9 nucleotides agree with TRBD2. The sequenced sample was PBMCs, obtained after low-dose radiotherapy plus immunotherapy. CDR3 DNA sequence: TGTGCCAGCATCCTAGCGGGAAACCACGAGCAGTACTTC. Translated: CASILAGNHEQYF.